Sequencing of this T cell receptor (beta chain) was carried out in a study of CD8 T cells in ankylosing spondylitis. The authors made TCR beta libraries by quantitative 5'-RACE with molecular barcodes. In TCRdb, the 5' RACE reads were re-called with MiXCR into one record per CDR3 protein. The table has about 440,000 distinct CDR3 sequences, 15% to 20% seen once. Notes on this clonotype: The antigen is undetermined.

Study conclusions and caveats: Disease-linked clones were found to be CD8+ and relatively rare in peripheral blood. Roughly eight highly homologous variants made up a TCR beta motif that seemed to typify ankylosing spondylitis blood. Disease-associated clones were reportedly significantly overrepresented in matched ankylosing spondylitis synovial fluid.

The germline V gene encodes CDR1 SGHRS and CDR2 YFSETQ. The CDR3 loop spans 17 amino acids. The V and J ends lost 0 bases and 4 bases, in that order; junction bases with no gene match: 10. This chain links TRBV5-1 with TRBJ2-7, with 10 bases lining up with TRBD2. The sample was blood, either unsorted or a sorted T cell fraction (not recorded which). The sequence derives from a male donor with ankylosing spondylitis. This chain's CDR3 is CASSLVAGTSGTYEQYF. CDR3 DNA: TGCGCCAGCAGCTTGGTCGCTGGAACTAGCGGGACTTACGAGCAGTACTTC.